This TCR beta chain is from a study of blood T cell repertoires in COVID-19. Study-wide context: The origin of the acute and convalescent COVID-19 samples was the United States, Italy and Spain. Nucleic acid was either cDNA or gDNA, and it came from T cells, B-cell-depleted T cells, or PBMCs.

V lost 0 bases to trimming and J lost 1 base, with 10 bases between them. The CDR3 consists of 15 residues. Germline CDR1 WNHNN, CDR2 SYGVQD (reference sequence). How the authors handled the data: Reference gene primer amplification gave nucleated cell count estimates. Method: immunoSEQ multiplex PCR; TCRdb's copy keeps in-frame clones and lacks some. Clone size and the V and J calls come from that table; the DNA yielded D and trimming. Here the sample spans 250,000 or so clones, around 80% being singletons. This clone was detected a few times. The chain combines TRBV10-1 with TRBJ2-7; D possibly corresponds to TRBD1 (6 bases). The source material was peripheral blood. This clonotype originated in a human donor in a cohort sampled during active COVID-19. The CDR3 reads CASSESGRGSYEQYF. The CDR3 DNA reads as TGCGCCAGCAGTGAGTCGGGTAGGGGGTCCTACGAGCAGTACTTC.